This T cell receptor beta chain was documented in a study of blood T cell repertoires in COVID-19. Generated by immunoSEQ multiplex PCR, the TCRdb table keeps only in-frame clones and is missing some. This sample has about 240,000 clones; about 87% occur once, and the top ten carry less than 8.5%. The sample comprised peripheral blood. This clonotype was sampled from a woman aged 70-85 years with active or convalescent COVID-19.

CDR3 in amino acids: CASSLAEQSKAFF. The CDR3 DNA is TGTGCCAGCAGCTTAGCAGAACAGTCTAAGGCTTTCTTT. The chain employs TRBV7-2 and TRBJ1-1; D is undetermined. V lost 0 bases and J lost 11, with 13 bases in between. From germline, CDR1 is SGHTA and CDR2 FQGNSA. The CDR3 has 13 residues.